This T cell receptor (beta chain) was identified during a study of identifying expanded T cells in peripheral blood. Points from the study as a whole: Over approximately two and four weeks, about 16.4 and 19 clones changed, versus around 1.3 between replicates. Clone count variance between roughly two-week samples rose with total template count.

Healthy donors had no documented immune events, such as infections, while sampled. Using immunoSEQ multiplex PCR, the repertoire was profiled, and TCRdb retains in-frame clones only, with some absent. The sample carries roughly 100,000 clones, roughly 90% recorded once. Points on this clone: Its antigen is not identified.

The CDR3 covers 15 residues. The V end lost 4 bases, the J end lost 8 bases, and 20 bases lay between the germline ends. Per germline, CDR1 SGDLS and CDR2 YYNGEE. Sample: blood. The chain joins TRBV9 to TRBJ2-3; D is possibly TRBD2 (5 bases). This sequence was found in a person aged 18 to 75 in good health. CDR3 amino acids: CASSSSTRPGGTQYF. The CDR3, as DNA: TGTGCCAGCAGCTCCTCGACTCGCCCTGGAGGTACGCAGTATTTT.